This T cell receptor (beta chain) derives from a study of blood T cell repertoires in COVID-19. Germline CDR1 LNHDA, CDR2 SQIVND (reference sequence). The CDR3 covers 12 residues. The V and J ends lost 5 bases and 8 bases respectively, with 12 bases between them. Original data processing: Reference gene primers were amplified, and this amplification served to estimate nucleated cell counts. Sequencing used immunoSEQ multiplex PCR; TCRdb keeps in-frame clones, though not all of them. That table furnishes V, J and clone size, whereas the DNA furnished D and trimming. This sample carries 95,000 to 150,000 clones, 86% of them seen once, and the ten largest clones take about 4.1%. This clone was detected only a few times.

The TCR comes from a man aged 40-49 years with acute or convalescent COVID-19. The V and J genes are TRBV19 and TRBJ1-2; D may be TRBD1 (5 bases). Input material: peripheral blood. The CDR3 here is CASSVRGSGYTF. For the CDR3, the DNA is TGTGCCAGTAGTGTGCGGGGCTCAGGCTACACCTTC.